Listed below are T cell receptor beta chains from one sample, sequenced in a study of OX40 agonist ivuxolimab in advanced cancers. TCRdb's table, derived via immunoSEQ multiplex PCR, lists solely in-frame clones and lacks some. The sample carries approximately 70,000 clones, 88% recorded once. This specimen consisted of CD4+ or CD8+ T cells sorted from blood, obtained in a trial of the OX40 agonist ivuxolimab. These receptors came from an adult with an advanced solid tumor such as melanoma, head and neck, liver or kidney cancer. Both conserved end residues are part of each CDR3. Fields, in order: V gene, clone size, D gene, J gene, CDR3 protein, CDR3 DNA. A D gene is named only where the DNA matches it firmly. Only part of the rows carry a size: once, few, many, or a class if the clone is expanded.

v_gene: TRBV2
abundance: NA
d_gene: NA
j_gene: TRBJ2-7
CDR3aa: CASRGGDYEQYF
CDR3nt: TGTGCCAGCAGAGGGGGGGACTACGAGCAGTACTTC

v_gene: TRBV11-2
abundance: NA
d_gene: TRBD1
j_gene: TRBJ1-2
CDR3aa: CASSFRTGDNNYGYTF
CDR3nt: TGTGCCAGCAGCTTTAGGACAGGGGATAATAACTATGGCTACACCTTC

v_gene: TRBV7-6
abundance: once
d_gene: NA
j_gene: TRBJ2-3
CDR3aa: CASSQLGARGDTQYF
CDR3nt: TGTGCCAGCAGCCAGTTGGGTGCCCGGGGCGATACGCAGTATTTT

v_gene: TRBV2
abundance: NA
d_gene: NA
j_gene: TRBJ1-2
CDR3aa: CASSGTISYGYTF
CDR3nt: TGTGCCAGCAGTGGCACGATCAGCTATGGCTACACCTTC

v_gene: TRBV11-2
abundance: NA
d_gene: NA
j_gene: TRBJ1-5
CDR3aa: CASSAIATGSGQPQHF
CDR3nt: TGTGCCAGCAGCGCTATCGCGACCGGCTCGGGTCAGCCCCAGCATTTT

v_gene: TRBV6-6
abundance: NA
d_gene: NA
j_gene: TRBJ1-5
CDR3aa: CASSPQGSQPQHF
CDR3nt: TGTGCCAGCAGCCCCCAGGGATCTCAGCCCCAGCATTTT

v_gene: TRBV4-1
abundance: NA
d_gene: NA
j_gene: TRBJ1-5
CDR3aa: CASSLQGIGNQPQHF
CDR3nt: TGCGCCAGCAGCCTACAGGGTATTGGCAATCAGCCCCAGCATTTT

v_gene: TRBV2
abundance: NA
d_gene: NA
j_gene: TRBJ2-1
CDR3aa: CASMRERKTVEGGQFF
CDR3nt: TGTGCCAGCATGAGGGAGAGGAAGACCGTGGAGGGGGGGCAGTTCTTC

v_gene: TRBV5-1
abundance: NA
d_gene: TRBD1
j_gene: TRBJ1-6
CDR3aa: CASSTIGQRQGDNSPLHF
CDR3nt: TGCGCCAGCAGCACGATTGGTCAGAGACAGGGTGACAATTCACCCCTCCACTTT

v_gene: TRBV7-2
abundance: NA
d_gene: NA
j_gene: TRBJ1-5
CDR3aa: CASTTTWGPNQPQHF
CDR3nt: TGTGCCAGCACGACGACGTGGGGGCCCAATCAGCCCCAGCATTTT

v_gene: TRBV5-1
abundance: NA
d_gene: NA
j_gene: TRBJ1-1
CDR3aa: CASSLGGLNTEAFF
CDR3nt: TGCGCCAGCAGCTTGGGAGGGCTGAACACTGAAGCTTTCTTT

v_gene: TRBV6-1
abundance: NA
d_gene: NA
j_gene: TRBJ2-7
CDR3aa: CASSRDPSYEQYF
CDR3nt: TGTGCCAGCAGCAGGGACCCGAGCTACGAGCAGTACTTC

v_gene: TRBV28
abundance: NA
d_gene: NA
j_gene: TRBJ1-1
CDR3aa: CASSLYGEITEAFF
CDR3nt: TGTGCCAGCAGTTTATATGGGGAGATCACTGAAGCTTTCTTT

v_gene: TRBV27
abundance: NA
d_gene: NA
j_gene: TRBJ2-7
CDR3aa: CASSMRPTYEQYF
CDR3nt: TGTGCCAGCAGTATGAGGCCCACCTACGAGCAGTACTTC

v_gene: TRBV7-9
abundance: NA
d_gene: TRBD1
j_gene: TRBJ2-1
CDR3aa: CASNQGASYNEQFF
CDR3nt: TGTGCCAGCAACCAGGGGGCGTCCTACAATGAGCAGTTCTTC

v_gene: TRBV2
abundance: NA
d_gene: NA
j_gene: TRBJ1-1
CDR3aa: CASNRRITEAFF
CDR3nt: TGTGCCAGCAACAGACGGATAACTGAAGCTTTCTTT

v_gene: TRBV7-9
abundance: NA
d_gene: NA
j_gene: TRBJ1-1
CDR3aa: CASSFQLVNTEAFF
CDR3nt: TGTGCCAGCAGCTTCCAGTTGGTGAACACTGAAGCTTTCTTT

v_gene: TRBV28
abundance: NA
d_gene: TRBD1
j_gene: TRBJ1-4
CDR3aa: CASSWGTGAALFF
CDR3nt: TGTGCCAGCAGTTGGGGAACAGGGGCGGCACTGTTTTTT